These 2 T cell receptor beta chains were all obtained from the same sample, sequenced in a study of T-cell memory formation after mild COVID-19 (dated by TCRdb to the early 2020s). Libraries were built with 5' RACE. Sequenced on an Illumina NovaSeq 6000. TCRdb redid the processing of the public reads, applying fastp at Q25 and MiXCR, and retained in-frame beta chains. Each record represents a unique CDR3 protein, reported with the most common genes and DNA among its rows. This sample gives roughly 500,000 distinct CDR3 sequences in total; roughly 21% of them show up just once. The biggest ten clones account for under 15% of the sample. The sequencing sample was made of PBMCs or a T cell subset sorted from them (not recorded which). All receptors derive from an adult woman who had mild COVID-19 (a few samples of this study predate the infection). The sample titles of this study are shuffled in the database, so cell type and time point are left out; the donor was told from shared clones.

This clonotype came up a few times. The V and J genes are TRBV21-1 and TRBJ2-3; the D call in the table, TRBD1, was not verified against the DNA. TRBV21-1 is a pseudogene segment. The CDR3 consists of 16 residues. The CDR3 loop reads CASSKVKGDVGDTQYF. CDR3 in DNA: TGTGCCAGCAGCAAAGTAAAAGGGGATGTAGGAGATACGCAGTATTTT.

The V and J genes are TRBV20-1 and TRBJ2-1; the D gene could be TRBD1 or TRBD2 (5 bases each). This CDR3 comprises 13 residues. Trimming shortened V by 5 bases and J by 5 bases, and 13 bases separated the two germline ends. Germline V gene sequence: CDR1 DFQATT, CDR2 SNEGSKA (reference sequence). The CDR3: CSALTGPNNEQFF. Written as DNA, the CDR3 is TGCAGTGCTTTGACGGGACCCAACAATGAGCAGTTCTTC.